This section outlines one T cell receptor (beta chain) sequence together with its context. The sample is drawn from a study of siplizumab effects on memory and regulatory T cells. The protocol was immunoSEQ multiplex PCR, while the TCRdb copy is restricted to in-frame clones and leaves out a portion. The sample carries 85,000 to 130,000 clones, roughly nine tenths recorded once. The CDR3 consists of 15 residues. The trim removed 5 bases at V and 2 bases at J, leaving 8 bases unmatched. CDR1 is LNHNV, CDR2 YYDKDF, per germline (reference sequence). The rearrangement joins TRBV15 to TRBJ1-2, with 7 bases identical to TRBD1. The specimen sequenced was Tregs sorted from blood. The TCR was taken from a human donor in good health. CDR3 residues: CATSGGTAVNYGYTF. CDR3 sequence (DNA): TGTGCCACCAGCGGAGGGACAGCAGTAAACTATGGCTACACCTTC. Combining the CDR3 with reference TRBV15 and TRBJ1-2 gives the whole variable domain DAMVIQNPRYQVTQFGKPVTLSCSQTLNHNVMYWYQQKSSQAPKLLFHYYDKDFNNEADTPDNFQSRRPNTSFCFLDIRSPGLGDTAMYLCATSGGTAVNYGYTFGSGTRLTVV.